This T cell receptor beta chain appears in the sequencing data of a study of T-cell reconstitution after alpha-beta-depleted transplantation in children. This clonotype was seen a few times. Preparation of the TCRbeta library was carried out with unique molecular identifiers. TCRdb reanalysed the PCR reads using MiXCR and keeps one entry per CDR3 protein. The sample has roughly 590,000 distinct CDR3 sequences; around 17% are singletons. Trimming took 1 base from V and 0 from J, leaving 12 bases between them. This CDR3 has 16 amino acids. Germline V lookup: CDR1 LGHNA, CDR2 YNFKEQ. This chain links TRBV4-2 with TRBJ1-2; D is undetermined. This receptor was taken from a human donor who donated a stem cell graft to a child with acute myeloid leukemia. The input for sequencing was PBMCs from the stem cell graft donor, taken from the stem cell graft. This CDR3 reads CASSQVADSANYGYTF. As DNA, the CDR3 is TGTGCCAGCAGCCAAGTGGCGGACTCAGCTAACTATGGCTACACCTTC.